The 4 T cell receptor beta chains given below trace back to one sample, sequenced in a study of beta chain features in type 1 diabetes (dated by TCRdb to 2017 to 2018). The library was produced with the immunoSEQ multiplex PCR assay. The entire isolated RNA was reverse transcribed using the High Capacity cDNA Reverse Transcription Kit, and thus expressed TCRB transcripts were sequenced. TCRdb carries this immuneACCESS record with in-frame sequences only. Its versions omit some clonotypes, under half of them owing to an unresolved V gene in the studies checked, with the rest unexplained. This sample gives 300,000 to 400,000 clones in total; 8% of them show up just once. Of the sample, approximately 0.47% falls within the top ten clones. Sequenced material: central memory CD4+ T cells from blood. Receptor source: a woman younger than 35 in good health.

This chain connects TRBV9 to TRBJ2-2; 7 bases are shared with TRBD2. Per the germline V gene, CDR1 is SGDLS and CDR2 is YYNGEE. V gave up 2 bases and J gave up 3 bases; unmatched junction bases: 4. This CDR3 spans 15 amino acids. The DNA of the CDR3 is TGTGCCAGCAGCGTCTCAGCGGGATACACCGGGGAGCTGTTTTTT. Residues: CASSVSAGYTGELFF.

This clone has only a few counts. The chain couples TRBV7-9 to TRBJ2-2; 7 bases are a match to TRBD1. The ends lost 9 bases at V and 1 base at J; junction bases unmatched: 8. This CDR3 is built from 15 residues. CDR1 and CDR2 (germline): SEHNR, FQNEAQ (reference sequence). This CDR3 is CASSRQGRNTGELFF. Here the CDR3 DNA reads TGTGCCAGTTCCCGACAGGGAAGGAACACCGGGGAGCTGTTTTTT.

V gene TRBV10-3 combines with J gene TRBJ2-5; D uncertain. The CDR3 is 15 residues long. V lost 8 bases, J lost 1 base, and 17 bases lay in between. In germline, CDR1 is ENHRY, CDR2 SYGVKD. CDR3 sequence reads: CAIALAGDSQETQYF. The CDR3 DNA sequence: TGTGCCATCGCTTTGGCAGGCGATAGCCAAGAGACCCAGTACTTC.

Only a few counts were recorded for this clone. The CDR3 DNA sequence: TGTGCCAGCTCACCGGCGGGATCCCTGACCTCCTACAATGAGCAGTTCTTC. Protein: CASSPAGSLTSYNEQFF. The rearrangement uses TRBV18 and TRBJ2-1; possibly TRBD2 for D (6 bases). Germline CDR1 is KGHSH and CDR2 is LQKENI. The CDR3 is 17 residues long. With 3 bases removed from V and 0 bases from J, the gap between germline ends came to 15 bases.